The T cell receptor beta chain described here comes from a study of OX40 agonist ivuxolimab in advanced cancers. In the study overall: Melanoma, hepatocellular carcinoma, head and neck or renal cell cancer occurred in dose-escalation patients. Patients were under 90% male with ages about 23 to 80, mean roughly 55. Findings and limits, study-wide: More expanded clones were seen, on average, in CD8+ T cells than in CD4+. At 0.1 to 3.0 mg/kg and by week 6, CD4+ and CD8+ T cells in the blood had expanded clonally.

With regard to this clone: The antigen is undetermined.

Data came from immunoSEQ multiplex PCR; TCRdb stores just in-frame clones and leaves some out. The sample holds more than 35,000 clones, nearly 90% seen once. The germline CDR1 and CDR2 sequences are SEHNR and FQNEAQ (reference sequence). V dropped 2 bases and J dropped 8 bases, with 12 bases sitting between them. The CDR3 runs to 14 residues. The sample here was CD4+ or CD8+ T cells sorted from blood, taken in a trial of the OX40 agonist ivuxolimab. The chain has TRBV7-9 and TRBJ1-4; D is perhaps TRBD1 (6 bases). The TCR was taken from an adult with an advanced solid tumor such as melanoma, head and neck, liver or kidney cancer. The CDR3 DNA reads as TGTGCCAGCAGCTTAACAGGGTACGGGGAAAAACTGTTTTTT. Residues: CASSLTGYGEKLFF.